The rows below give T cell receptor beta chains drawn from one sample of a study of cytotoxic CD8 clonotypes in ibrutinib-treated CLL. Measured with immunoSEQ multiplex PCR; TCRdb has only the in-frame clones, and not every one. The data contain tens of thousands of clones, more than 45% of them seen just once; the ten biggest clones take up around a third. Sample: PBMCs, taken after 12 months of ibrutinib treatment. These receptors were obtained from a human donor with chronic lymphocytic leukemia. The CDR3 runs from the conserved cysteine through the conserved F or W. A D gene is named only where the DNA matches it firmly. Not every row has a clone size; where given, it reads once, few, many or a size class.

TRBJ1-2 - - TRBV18 TGTGCCAGCTCACCCCCCCAGGGGGGCTACACCTTC CASSPPQGGYTF
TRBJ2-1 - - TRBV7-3 TGTGCCAGCAGCTTAACAGGAGCGGGACAAAATGAGCAGTTCTTC CASSLTGAGQNEQFF
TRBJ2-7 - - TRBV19 TGTGCCAGCGACCAGGGGGACTTTGACGAGCAGTACTTC CASDQGDFDEQYF
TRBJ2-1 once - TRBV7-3 TGTGCCAGCAGCTCCGAATCAGGCTCCTACAATGAGCAGTTCTTC CASSSESGSYNEQFF
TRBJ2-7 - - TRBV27 TGTGCCAGCAGTTTGTCGGACACTTTCTCCTACGAGCAGTACTTC CASSLSDTFSYEQYF
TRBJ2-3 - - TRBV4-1 TGCGCTCCTCCGGAGGGGAGCTGCACAGATACGCAGTATTTT CAPPEGSCTDTQYF
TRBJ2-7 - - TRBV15 TGTGCCACCAGCAGAGATCTAGCCCTTACCTACGAGCAGTACTTC CATSRDLALTYEQYF
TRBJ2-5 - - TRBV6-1 TGTGCCAGCATTTTAGGGCAACCCGGGGGAGAGACCCAGTACTTC CASILGQPGGETQYF
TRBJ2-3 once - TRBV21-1 TGTGCCAGCAGCCGGACAGGACTTCCCGGCACAGATACGCAGTATTTT CASSRTGLPGTDTQYF
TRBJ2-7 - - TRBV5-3 TGTGCCAGAAGCTTGGTTTTCTACCGCTGTAGCTCCTACGAGCAGTACTTC CARSLVFYRCSSYEQYF
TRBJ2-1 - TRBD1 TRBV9 TGTGCCAGCAGCCGGGACAGGGACAATGAGCAGTTCTTC CASSRDRDNEQFF
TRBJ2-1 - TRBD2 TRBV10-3 TGTGCCATCAGTGTCACTAGCGGAATAGGTGAGCAGTTCTTC CAISVTSGIGEQFF
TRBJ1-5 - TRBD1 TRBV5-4 TGTGCCAGCAGCCGCGGGACAGGGCCTAATCAGCCCCAGCATTTT CASSRGTGPNQPQHF
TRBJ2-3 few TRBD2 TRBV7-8 TGTGCCAGCAGCCACAGGAGACTAGCGGCCACAGATACGCAGTATTTT CASSHRRLAATDTQYF
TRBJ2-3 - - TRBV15 TGTGCCACCAGCAGAGAAACTAGCCGACACACAGATACGCAGTATTTT CATSRETSRHTDTQYF
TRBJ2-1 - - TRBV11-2 TGTGCCAGCAGCCCGAGCAGAGGGGATTCGGAACAGTTCTTC CASSPSRGDSEQFF
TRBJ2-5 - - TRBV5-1 TGCGCCAGCAGCTATCGGGACGGCCAAGAGACCCAGTACTTC CASSYRDGQETQYF
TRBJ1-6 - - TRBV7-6 TGTGCCAGCAGCTTAGCCTCCTATAATTCACCCCTCCACTTT CASSLASYNSPLHF
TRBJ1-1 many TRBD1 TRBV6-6 TGTGCCAGCAGCCCGGACAGGGTATCTGAAGCTTTCTTT CASSPDRVSEAFF
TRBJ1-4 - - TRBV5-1 TGCGCCAGCAGCTTGGCACGCTGGCGGGATGAAAAACTGTTTTTT CASSLARWRDEKLFF
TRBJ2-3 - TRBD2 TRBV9 TGTGCCAGCAGCGTAGGGTCTAGCGGGACAGATACGCAGTATTTT CASSVGSSGTDTQYF
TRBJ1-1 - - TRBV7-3 TGTGCCAGCAGCTCAGCGGGGGCGAACACTGAAGCTTTCTTT CASSSAGANTEAFF
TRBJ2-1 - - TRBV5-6 TGTGCCAGCAGCACTACAGGGAACCCCTACAATGAGCAGTTCTTC CASSTTGNPYNEQFF
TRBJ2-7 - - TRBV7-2 TGTGCCAGCAGCTTAGAGTCGAGATTCTACGAGCAGTACTTC CASSLESRFYEQYF
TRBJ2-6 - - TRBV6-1 TGTGCCAGCAGCCCCGATACTACTGGGGCCAACGTCCTGACTTTC CASSPDTTGANVLTF
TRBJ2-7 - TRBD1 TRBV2 TGTGCCAGCAGTGGGGGGACAGGGCTTAACTTC CASSGGTGLNF
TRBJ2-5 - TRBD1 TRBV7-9 TGTGCCAGCAGGAACCCAGGGGGTCACCAAGAGACCCAGTACTTC CASRNPGGHQETQYF
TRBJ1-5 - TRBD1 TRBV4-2 TGTGCCAGCAGCCAAGATACAGGGGTTTCACGGCAGCCCCAGCATTTT CASSQDTGVSRQPQHF
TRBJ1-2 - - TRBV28 TGTGCCAGCAGTTTGCTCAGGAGAAAACCGGGTAACTATGGCTACACCTTC CASSLLRRKPGNYGYTF
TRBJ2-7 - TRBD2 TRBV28 TGTGCCAGCAGTCGCTCCGGGACTAGCGGGTTATTGAACGAGCAGTACTTC CASSRSGTSGLLNEQYF
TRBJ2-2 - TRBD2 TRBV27 TGTGCCAGCAGCAAACATAGCGGGGTGAACACCGGGGAGCTGTTTTTT CASSKHSGVNTGELFF
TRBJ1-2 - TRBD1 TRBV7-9 TGTGCCAGCAGCTTAGACAGGGGGCATGGCTACACCTTC CASSLDRGHGYTF
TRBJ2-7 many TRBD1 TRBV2 TGTGCCAGCAGATTACCGGGACAGGGCCGGCAAGACTTC CASRLPGQGRQDF
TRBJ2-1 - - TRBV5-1 TGCGCCAGCAGCTTTTCGGGAGTAGGTGATGAGCAGTTCTTC CASSFSGVGDEQFF
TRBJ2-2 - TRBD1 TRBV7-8 TGTGCCAGCAGCTTAGAAAGGGGGCCTGGGGAGCTGTTTTTT CASSLERGPGELFF
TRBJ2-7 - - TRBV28 TGTGCCAGCAGTTTAGGGAACGAATACGAGCAGTACTTC CASSLGNEYEQYF
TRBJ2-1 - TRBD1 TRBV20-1 TGCAGTGCCGCTAGACAGGGGGGCCAGTTCTTC CSAARQGGQFF